This T cell receptor beta chain was identified in a study of radiotherapy plus CTLA-4 blockade in lung cancer. Germline lookup yields CDR1 SEHNR and CDR2 FQNEAQ (reference sequence). V lost 2 bases, J lost 6 bases, and 6 bases stayed unmatched. The CDR3 is 15 residues long. Sequencing used immunoSEQ multiplex PCR; TCRdb keeps in-frame clones, though not all of them. Here the sample spans about 48,000 clones, about 86% being singletons. Sequencing used peripheral blood, obtained from a patient treated with radiotherapy plus ipilimumab. The chain recombines TRBV7-9 with TRBJ1-5, with TRBD1 matching 8 bases. This sequence originates from a human donor with non-small cell lung cancer that progressed on radiotherapy plus ipilimumab. Some clones in this sample may be carry-over from other donors' samples. Here the CDR3 DNA reads TGTGCCAGCAGCTTAACGGACAGGGCGGGTCAGCCCCAGCATTTT. Amino acids: CASSLTDRAGQPQHF.